What follows is one T cell receptor (beta chain) and its context. Its antigen is not identified. The data stem from a study of PD-1 blockade in classical Hodgkin lymphoma. TCRdb's copy holds only in-frame clones and misses some; the assay was immunoSEQ multiplex PCR. In the table there are over 60,000 clones, about 93% of which are singletons. Study findings and constraints: Underlying causes for the observed repertoire differences were not defined, possibly disease activity or prior therapy. Reports described newly diagnosed patients as having lower baseline TCR diversity than healthy donors.

The sample's time point: newly diagnosed, previously untreated cHL patient sample. PBMCs representing newly diagnosed, untreated classical Hodgkin lymphoma functioned as the comparison. Sequencing was carried out using peripheral blood mononuclear cells (PBMCs). This sequence originates from a human donor with classical Hodgkin lymphoma.

CDR3 nucleotide sequence: TGCGCCAGCAGCCAATTGAACTTAGCGGAGGAGACCCAGTACTTC. Its protein product is CASSQLNLAEETQYF. The gene calls are TRBV4-1 and TRBJ2-5; maybe TRBD2 (6 bases). CDR1 is MGHRA, CDR2 YSYEKL, per germline. V was cut by 2 bases and J by 5 bases, with 15 bases left in between. The CDR3 extends over 15 amino acids.